Listed below are T cell receptor beta chains from one sample, sequenced in a study of blood T cell repertoires in COVID-19. Assay: immunoSEQ multiplex PCR; the TCRdb copy retains only in-frame clones and omits some. The sample holds roughly 200,000 clones, about 83% seen once. Sequences were obtained from peripheral blood. These receptors originate from a man aged 35 to 55 with active or convalescent COVID-19. Both conserved end residues are part of each CDR3. The D gene is left open where the match is weak. Clone size is given for some rows only: seen once, a few or many times, or a class if the clone is expanded.

. TRBJ2-7 . TRBV9 CASSVSSETFRSGEQYF TGTGCCAGCAGCGTTTCCTCGGAGACATTCCGGTCGGGGGAGCAGTACTTC
. TRBJ2-2 TRBD1 TRBV9 CASSARGQVNTGELFF TGTGCCAGCAGCGCGAGGGGACAGGTGAACACCGGGGAGCTGTTTTTT
. TRBJ2-3 TRBD2 TRBV19 CASSIGLAGDSDTQYF TGTGCCAGTAGTATCGGACTAGCGGGAGATTCAGATACGCAGTATTTT
. TRBJ1-1 . TRBV21-1 CASSAPQGSTEAFF TGTGCCAGCAGCGCCCCACAGGGGAGCACTGAAGCTTTCTTT
few TRBJ1-1 . TRBV6-5 CASSYSAGETEAFF TGTGCCAGCAGTTACTCAGCAGGGGAGACTGAAGCTTTCTTT
. TRBJ2-1 . TRBV10-1 CASSSTRHRYNEQFF TGCGCCAGCAGCTCAACCCGACACAGGTACAATGAGCAGTTCTTC
. TRBJ1-1 . TRBV19 CASSLFPTAGTEAFF TGTGCCAGTAGTCTTTTCCCGACCGCAGGCACTGAAGCTTTCTTT
. TRBJ2-7 . TRBV11-2 CASSLTGGPPSYEQYF TGTGCCAGCAGCTTAACCGGGGGGCCTCCCTCCTACGAGCAGTACTTC
. TRBJ1-3 TRBD1 TRBV5-1 CASRPVGTGSTGNTIYF TGCGCCAGCAGACCCGTGGGGACAGGGTCAACTGGAAACACCATATATTTT
. TRBJ2-7 TRBD2 TRBV19 CASRQSGGAPYEQYF TGTGCCAGTAGACAAAGCGGGGGGGCGCCCTACGAGCAGTACTTC
. TRBJ1-2 TRBD1 TRBV4-2 CASSQDWYPEGQGMGGYTF TGTGCCAGCAGCCAAGATTGGTACCCCGAAGGACAGGGGATGGGTGGCTACACCTTC
. TRBJ1-2 TRBD1 TRBV4-1 CASSPLRTGDYGYTF TGCGCCAGCAGCCCCCTACGGACAGGGGACTATGGCTACACCTTC
. TRBJ1-1 . TRBV6-4 CASSDTRENTEAFF TGTGCCAGCAGTGACACCCGGGAGAACACTGAAGCTTTCTTT
. TRBJ2-1 . TRBV30 CAWSAGLAAYNEQFF TGTGCCTGGAGTGCGGGATTAGCGGCTTACAATGAGCAGTTCTTC
. TRBJ2-7 . TRBV30 CAWSVTLEQYF TGTGCCTGGAGTGTGACATTGGAGCAGTACTTC
few TRBJ1-1 . TRBV3-1/TRBV3-2 CASSQRYTEAFF TGTGCCAGCAGCCAACGTTACACTGAAGCTTTCTTT
. TRBJ1-1 TRBD1 TRBV7-9 CASRRGQANTEAFF TGTGCCAGCAGACGGGGACAGGCGAACACTGAAGCTTTCTTT
. TRBJ2-1 TRBD2 TRBV3-1/TRBV3-2 CASSRSGGGNEQFF TGTGCCAGCAGCCGCTCAGGCGGGGGGAATGAGCAGTTCTTC
. TRBJ2-2 . TRBV18 CASSPRTASNTGELFF TGTGCCAGCTCACCACGAACGGCTAGCAACACCGGGGAGCTGTTTTTT
. TRBJ1-1 TRBD1 TRBV5-1 CASSLGQANTEAFF TGCGCCAGCAGCCTCGGACAGGCGAACACTGAAGCTTTCTTT
. TRBJ2-3 . TRBV6-5 CASSGVYGMADTQYF TGTGCCAGCAGCGGGGTCTACGGGATGGCAGATACGCAGTATTTT
. TRBJ2-7 TRBD2 TRBV19 CASSPSGRNGYEQYF TGTGCCAGTAGTCCTAGCGGGAGGAATGGTTACGAGCAGTACTTC
. TRBJ1-2 . TRBV4-2 CASSPPTANGYGYTF TGTGCCAGCAGCCCCCCGACAGCAAACGGCTATGGCTACACCTTC
. TRBJ1-4 . TRBV16 CASSQGIRGEKLFF TGTGCCAGCAGCCAAGGGATCCGGGGGGAAAAACTGTTTTTT
. TRBJ1-4 TRBD1 TRBV27 CASSLFPTGTGGYLTNEKLFF TGTGCCAGCAGTTTATTCCCGACCGGGACAGGGGGCTATTTGACTAATGAAAAACTGTTTTTT
. TRBJ2-3 . TRBV24-1 CATSDSRQSTDTQYF TGTGCCACCAGTGACAGCCGACAGAGCACAGATACGCAGTATTTT
. TRBJ2-3 TRBD2 TRBV14 CASSHRTSGSSDTQYF TGTGCCAGCAGCCACCGGACTAGCGGGAGTTCAGATACGCAGTATTTT
. TRBJ1-2 TRBD1 TRBV12-3/TRBV12-4 CASRKTGVDGYTF TGTGCCAGCAGGAAGACAGGGGTGGATGGCTACACCTTC
few TRBJ2-7 . TRBV11-3 CASSSGTVLSYEQYF TGTGCCAGCAGCTCTGGCACAGTCCTCTCCTACGAGCAGTACTTC
once TRBJ2-1 . TRBV24-1 CATSSLRAQFF TGTGCCACCAGTTCACTCAGGGCGCAGTTCTTC
. TRBJ1-5 . TRBV6-5 CASSSTRLQPQHF TGTGCCAGCAGTTCCACGCGACTTCAGCCCCAGCATTTT
. TRBJ2-4 TRBD1 TRBV28 CASSLRVQGLAKNIQYF TGTGCCAGCAGTTTAAGGGTACAGGGGCTAGCCAAAAACATTCAGTACTTC
. TRBJ1-6 TRBD1 TRBV11-3 CASSPRGTANSPLHF TGTGCCAGCAGCCCTAGAGGGACAGCTAATTCACCCCTCCACTTT
few TRBJ1-6 TRBD1 TRBV7-2 CASSLTGGRYNSPLHF TGTGCCAGCAGCCTAACAGGGGGTCGATATAATTCACCCCTCCACTTT
. TRBJ2-3 . TRBV7-9 CASSLVSDTQYF TGTGCCAGCAGCTTAGTATCGGATACGCAGTATTTT
. TRBJ2-7 . TRBV5-1 CASSLVQGQYEQYF TGCGCCAGCAGCTTGGTGCAGGGGCAGTACGAGCAGTACTTC
. TRBJ2-5 . TRBV18 CASSPPSEETQYF TGTGCCAGCTCACCACCGTCTGAAGAGACCCAGTACTTC